One sample yielded the 7 T cell receptor beta chains listed below, sequenced in a study of shared clonotypes between healthy human individuals. Assay used: immunoSEQ multiplex PCR; TCRdb lists only in-frame clones, some missing. The table shows about 480,000 clones, with more than 65% occurring only once. The specimen was PBMCs. These receptors all stem from a woman in her 40s in good health. Some clones in this sample may be carry-over from other donors' samples.

The count of this clone is one. The same CDR3 can be traced to other DNA sequences in this sample. The J gene is TRBJ2-1, the V gene TRBV7-2; perhaps D is TRBD1 or TRBD2 (6 bases each). Germline V CDR1 and CDR2: SGHTA, FQGNSA. The V and J ends lost 0 bases and 2 bases respectively, with 8 bases between them. This CDR3 has 15 amino acids. The CDR3 reads CASSLAGGTYNEQFF. CDR3 DNA: TGTGCCAGCAGCTTAGCAGGGGGGACCTACAATGAGCAGTTCTTC.

The gene calls are TRBV7-2 and TRBJ2-1; 10 positions agree with TRBD2. There are 18 residues in the CDR3. CDR1 is SGHTA, CDR2 FQGNSA, per germline. V was clipped by 2 bases and J by 6 bases; unmatched bases: 13. CDR3 residues: CASSLRLAGEVVFNEQFF. CDR3 sequence (DNA): TGTGCCAGCAGCTTAAGGCTAGCGGGAGAGGTTGTTTTCAATGAGCAGTTCTTC.

This chain connects TRBV7-9 to TRBJ2-1, with unresolved D. Per germline, CDR1 SEHNR and CDR2 FQNEAQ (reference sequence). V lost 2 bases to trimming and J lost 10 bases, with 6 bases between them. The CDR3 runs to 11 residues. CDR3 nucleotide sequence: TGTGCCAGCAGCTTAAGCACCGAGCAGTTCTTC. Translated: CASSLSTEQFF.

The rearrangement links TRBV28 to TRBJ1-5, with a possible D match to TRBD1 (5 bases). With 6 bases removed from V and 2 bases from J, the gap between germline ends came to 14 bases. Per germline, CDR1 MDHEN and CDR2 SYDVKM. The CDR3 is 15 residues long. In nucleotides, the CDR3 is TGTGCCAGCAGCCCCCGGGGGGGTGGCAATCAGCCCCAGCATTTT. Its translation is CASSPRGGGNQPQHF.

This chain links TRBV7-2 with TRBJ2-6, with 9 positions matching TRBD1. There are 18 residues in the CDR3. Trimming took 5 bases from V and 0 from J; bases not matched to a gene: 8. From germline, CDR1 is SGHTA and CDR2 FQGNSA. The CDR3 region is CASSRVQGAISGANVLTF. CDR3 bases: TGTGCCAGCAGCAGAGTACAGGGGGCTATCTCTGGGGCCAACGTCCTGACTTTC. The variable domain in full, completed from reference TRBV7-2 and TRBJ2-6, reads GAGVSQSPSNKVTEKGKDVELRCDPISGHTALYWYRQSLGQGLEFLIYFQGNSAPDKSGLPSDRFSAERTGGSVSTLTIQRTQQEDSAVYLCASSRVQGAISGANVLTFGAGSRLTVL.

The V gene is TRBV29-1, the J gene TRBJ2-3; D possibly uses TRBD1 or TRBD2 (5 bases each). The germline V gene encodes CDR1 SQVTM and CDR2 ANQGSEA. The CDR3 covers 13 residues. V dropped 7 bases and J dropped 0 bases, with 11 bases sitting between them. The CDR3 region has the DNA TGCAGCGGGGGGATAATTAGCACAGATACGCAGTATTTT. This gives the protein CSGGIISTDTQYF.

The rearrangement links TRBV6-6 to TRBJ2-7; TRBD2 matches 10 bases. Per germline, CDR1 MNHNY and CDR2 SVGAGI (reference sequence). V shed 6 bases, J shed 4 bases, and the junction held 9 bases outside the gene matches. CDR3 length equals 15 residues. CDR3 loop: CASRPPGLAIYEQYF. The CDR3 bases are TGTGCCAGCAGACCTCCGGGACTAGCGATATACGAGCAGTACTTC.